The clone carrying this T cell receptor (beta chain) was counted once. The record originates from a study of technical replicates of blood from several donors. The CDR3 runs 13 residues. Profiling relied on immunoSEQ multiplex PCR, and the TCRdb table lists in-frame clones only, not all of them. The sample gives tens of thousands of clones, around 94% of which show up once; roughly 0.37% is in the top ten. The chain carries TRBV21-1 and TRBJ2-1; no DNA check was done on the table's D call, TRBD2. TRBV21-1 corresponds to a pseudogene. The sample consisted of T cells isolated from PBMCs. The clonotype originates from a human donor in good health. The CDR3 here is CASMASGRYEQFF. In DNA, the CDR3 is TGTGCCAGCATGGCTAGCGGGAGATATGAGCAGTTCTTC.